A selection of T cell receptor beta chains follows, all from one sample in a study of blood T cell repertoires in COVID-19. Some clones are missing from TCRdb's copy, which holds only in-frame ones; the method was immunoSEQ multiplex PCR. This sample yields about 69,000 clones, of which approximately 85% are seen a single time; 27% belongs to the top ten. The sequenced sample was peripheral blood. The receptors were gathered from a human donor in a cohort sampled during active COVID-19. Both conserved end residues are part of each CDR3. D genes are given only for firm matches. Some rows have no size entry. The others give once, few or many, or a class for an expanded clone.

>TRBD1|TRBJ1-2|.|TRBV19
CASSVLGQGNYGYTF
TGTGCCAGTAGTGTCCTAGGACAGGGAAACTATGGCTACACCTTC
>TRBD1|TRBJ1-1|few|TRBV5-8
CASSDRQGWGTEAFF
TGTGCCAGCAGCGACCGACAGGGGTGGGGCACTGAAGCTTTCTTT
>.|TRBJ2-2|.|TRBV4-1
CASERDKNTGELFF
TGCGCCAGCGAGAGGGACAAAAACACCGGGGAGCTGTTTTTT
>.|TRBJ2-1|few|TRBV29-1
CSVDGLFYNEQFF
TGCAGCGTTGACGGACTCTTTTACAATGAGCAGTTCTTC
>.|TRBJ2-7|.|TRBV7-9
CATEQYGSHYEQYF
TGTGCCACTGAGCAGTACGGGTCACACTACGAGCAGTACTTC
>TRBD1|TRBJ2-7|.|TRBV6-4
CASSDSGRDRGYEQYF
TGTGCCAGCAGTGACAGTGGCCGGGACAGGGGTTACGAGCAGTACTTC
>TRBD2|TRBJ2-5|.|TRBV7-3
CASSPRTSGGYETQYF
TGTGCCAGCAGCCCGCGGACTAGCGGGGGGTATGAGACCCAGTACTTC
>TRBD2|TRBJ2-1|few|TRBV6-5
CASSYASGGAGEQFF
TGTGCCAGCAGTTACGCTAGCGGGGGGGCCGGGGAGCAGTTCTTC
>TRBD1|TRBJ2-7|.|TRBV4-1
CASSQQGTASYEQYF
TGCGCCAGCAGCCAACAGGGGACAGCCTCCTACGAGCAGTACTTC
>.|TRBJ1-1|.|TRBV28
CASSLWRNTEAFF
TGTGCCAGCAGTTTATGGAGGAACACTGAAGCTTTCTTT
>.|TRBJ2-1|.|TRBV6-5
CASRSGTDNEQFF
TGTGCCAGCAGATCCGGGACTGACAATGAGCAGTTCTTC
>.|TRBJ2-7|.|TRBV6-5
CASTPDNSYEQYF
TGTGCCAGCACCCCGGACAACTCCTACGAGCAGTACTTC
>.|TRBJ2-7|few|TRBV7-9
CASSLGGTSYEQYF
TGTGCCAGCAGCTTAGGGGGCACCTCCTACGAGCAGTACTTC
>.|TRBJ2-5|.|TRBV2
CASSDMQETQYF
TGTGCCAGCAGTGACATGCAAGAGACCCAGTACTTC
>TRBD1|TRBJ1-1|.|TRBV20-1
CSAQKQGQAFF
TGCAGTGCGCAAAAACAGGGGCAAGCTTTCTTT
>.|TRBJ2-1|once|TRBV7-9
CASSLSEQFF
TGTGCCAGCAGCTTGAGTGAGCAGTTCTTC
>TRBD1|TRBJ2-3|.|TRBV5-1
CASSPSQGGTDTQYF
TGCGCCAGCAGCCCCTCTCAGGGGGGCACAGATACGCAGTATTTT
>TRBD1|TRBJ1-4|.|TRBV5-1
CASSLGGQTNEKLFF
TGCGCCAGCAGCTTGGGGGGACAGACGAATGAAAAACTGTTTTTT
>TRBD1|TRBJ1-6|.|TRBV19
CASSPRGRGRSPLHF
TGTGCCAGTAGTCCCAGGGGCAGGGGGAGGTCACCCCTCCACTTT
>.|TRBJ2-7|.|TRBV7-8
CASSSYRVPSSYEQYF
TGTGCCAGCAGCTCCTACAGGGTCCCGAGCTCCTACGAGCAGTACTTC
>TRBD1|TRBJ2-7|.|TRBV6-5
CATLGGDSTYEQYF
TGTGCCACCCTCGGTGGGGACAGTACCTACGAGCAGTACTTC
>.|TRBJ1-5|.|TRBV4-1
CASSQVYAGYSNQPQHF
TGCGCCAGCAGCCAAGTATATGCAGGATATAGCAATCAGCCCCAGCATTTT
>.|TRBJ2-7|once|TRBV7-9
CASSLGGTGSEQYF
TGTGCCAGCAGCTTAGGAGGGACCGGGAGTGAGCAGTACTTC
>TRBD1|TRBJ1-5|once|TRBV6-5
CASNYDRGGNQPQHF
TGTGCCAGCAATTATGACAGGGGAGGCAATCAGCCCCAGCATTTT
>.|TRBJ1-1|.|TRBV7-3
CASSVNQGHNTEAFF
TGTGCCAGCAGCGTGAACCAGGGGCATAACACTGAAGCTTTCTTT
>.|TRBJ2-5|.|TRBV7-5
CARSPAWDHRAETQYF
TGTGCCAGAAGCCCAGCCTGGGACCACAGGGCAGAGACCCAGTACTTC
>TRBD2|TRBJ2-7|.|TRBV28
CASSRHLADEQYF
TGTGCCAGCAGCCGCCATCTAGCGGACGAGCAGTACTTC
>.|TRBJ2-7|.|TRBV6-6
CASSGGAGTWYEQYF
TGTGCCAGTTCCGGAGGGGCAGGTACCTGGTACGAGCAGTACTTC
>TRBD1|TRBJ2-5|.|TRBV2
CASSVLGQGEETQYF
TGTGCCAGCAGTGTTTTGGGACAGGGCGAGGAGACCCAGTACTTC
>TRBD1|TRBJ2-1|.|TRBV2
CASATGVRNEQFF
TGTGCCAGCGCTACAGGGGTTAGGAATGAGCAGTTCTTC
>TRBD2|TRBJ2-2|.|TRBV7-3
CASSLAPSGGFPNTGELFF
TGTGCCAGCAGCTTAGCGCCTAGCGGGGGATTTCCGAACACCGGGGAGCTGTTTTTT
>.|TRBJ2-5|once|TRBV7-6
CASSLGRETTQYF
TGTGCCAGCAGCTTAGGGAGAGAAACGACCCAGTACTTC
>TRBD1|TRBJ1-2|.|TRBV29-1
CSAGEPGQGPYGYTF
TGCAGCGCTGGGGAACCGGGACAGGGTCCCTATGGCTACACCTTC
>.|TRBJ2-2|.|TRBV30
CAWSGPETDTGELFF
TGTGCCTGGAGTGGACCCGAAACAGACACCGGGGAGCTGTTTTTT
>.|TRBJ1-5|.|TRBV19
CASRRTENQPQHF
TGTGCCAGTAGGAGGACAGAAAATCAGCCCCAGCATTTT
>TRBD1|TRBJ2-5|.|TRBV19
CASSIDGDSGLETQYF
TGTGCCAGTAGTATAGACGGGGACAGTGGGCTGGAGACCCAGTACTTC
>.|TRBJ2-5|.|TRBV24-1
CATSDRGRRGIVTQYF
TGTGCCACCAGTGATAGGGGAAGGAGGGGAATAGTGACCCAGTACTTC
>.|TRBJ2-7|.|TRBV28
CASRSLTPTDSSYEQYF
TGTGCCAGCAGGTCACTCACTCCGACAGATAGCTCCTACGAGCAGTACTTC
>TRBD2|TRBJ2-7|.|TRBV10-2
CASSESRLAINEQYF
TGCGCCAGCAGTGAGTCGAGACTAGCGATTAACGAGCAGTACTTC
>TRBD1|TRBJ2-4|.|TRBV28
CASTPRGLAKNIQYF
TGTGCCAGCACTCCCAGGGGGCTAGCCAAAAACATTCAGTACTTC
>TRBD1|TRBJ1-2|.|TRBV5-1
CASSLGDRHYGYTF
TGCGCCAGCAGCTTGGGGGACAGACACTATGGCTACACCTTC
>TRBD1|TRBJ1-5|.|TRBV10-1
CASTDRGYQPQHF
TGCGCCAGCACCGACAGGGGTTACCAGCCCCAGCATTTT
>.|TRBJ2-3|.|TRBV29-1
CSVDKVQGLNTQYF
TGCAGCGTTGATAAAGTACAGGGCTTGAATACGCAGTATTTT
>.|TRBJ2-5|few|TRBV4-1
CASSQELGMKTQYF
TGCGCCAGCAGCCAAGAGCTCGGGATGAAGACCCAGTACTTC
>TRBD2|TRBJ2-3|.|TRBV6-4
CASSVLAGGTDTQYF
TGTGCCAGCAGTGTCCTAGCGGGGGGCACAGATACGCAGTATTTT
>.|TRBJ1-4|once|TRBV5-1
CASSGPGGGKNEKLFF
TGCGCCAGCAGCGGTCCCGGGGGTGGAAAAAATGAAAAACTGTTTTTT
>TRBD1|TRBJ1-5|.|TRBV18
CASSPGQGEGQPQHF
TGTGCCAGCTCACCGGGACAGGGCGAAGGACAGCCCCAGCATTTT
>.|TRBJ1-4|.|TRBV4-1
CASSPQVSDEPFF
TGCGCCAGCAGCCCGCAGGTTTCGGATGAGCCGTTTTTT